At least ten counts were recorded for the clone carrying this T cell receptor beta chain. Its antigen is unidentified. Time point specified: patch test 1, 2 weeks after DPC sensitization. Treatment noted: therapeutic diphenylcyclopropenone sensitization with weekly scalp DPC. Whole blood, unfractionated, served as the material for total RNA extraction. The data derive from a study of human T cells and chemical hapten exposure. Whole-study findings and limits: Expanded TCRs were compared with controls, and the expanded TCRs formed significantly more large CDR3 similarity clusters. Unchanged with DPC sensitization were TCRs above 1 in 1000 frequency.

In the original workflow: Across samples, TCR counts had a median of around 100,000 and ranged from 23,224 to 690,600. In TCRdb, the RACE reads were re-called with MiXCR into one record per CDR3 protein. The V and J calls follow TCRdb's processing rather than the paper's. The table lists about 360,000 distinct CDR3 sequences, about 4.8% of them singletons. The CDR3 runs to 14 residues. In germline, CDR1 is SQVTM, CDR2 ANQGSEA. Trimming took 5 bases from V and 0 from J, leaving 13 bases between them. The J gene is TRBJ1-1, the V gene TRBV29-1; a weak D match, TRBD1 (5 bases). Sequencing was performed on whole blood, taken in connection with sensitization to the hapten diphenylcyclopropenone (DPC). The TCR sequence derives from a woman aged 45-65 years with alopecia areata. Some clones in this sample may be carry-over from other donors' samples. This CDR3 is CSVLPGPLNTEAFF. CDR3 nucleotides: TGCAGCGTTTTACCGGGACCGCTGAACACTGAAGCTTTCTTT.